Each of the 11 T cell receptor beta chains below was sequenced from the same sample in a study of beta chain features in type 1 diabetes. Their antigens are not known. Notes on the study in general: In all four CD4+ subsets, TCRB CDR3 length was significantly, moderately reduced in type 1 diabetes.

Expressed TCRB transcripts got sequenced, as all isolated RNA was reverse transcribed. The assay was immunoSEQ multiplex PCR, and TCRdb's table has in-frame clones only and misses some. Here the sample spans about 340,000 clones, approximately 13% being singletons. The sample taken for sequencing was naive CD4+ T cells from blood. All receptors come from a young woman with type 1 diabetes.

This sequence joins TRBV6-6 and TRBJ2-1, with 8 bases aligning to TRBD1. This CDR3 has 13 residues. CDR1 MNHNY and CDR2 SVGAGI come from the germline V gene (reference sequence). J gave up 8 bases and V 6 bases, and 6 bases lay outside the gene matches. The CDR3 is CASSWTGRDEQFF. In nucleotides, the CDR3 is TGTGCCAGCAGCTGGACAGGGCGGGATGAGCAGTTCTTC.

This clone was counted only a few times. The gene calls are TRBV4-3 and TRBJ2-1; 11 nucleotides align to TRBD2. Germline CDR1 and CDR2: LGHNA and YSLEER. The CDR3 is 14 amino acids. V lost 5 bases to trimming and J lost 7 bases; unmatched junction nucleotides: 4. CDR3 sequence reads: CASSNSGRVNEQFF. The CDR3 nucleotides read TGCGCCAGCAGCAATAGCGGGAGGGTTAATGAGCAGTTCTTC.

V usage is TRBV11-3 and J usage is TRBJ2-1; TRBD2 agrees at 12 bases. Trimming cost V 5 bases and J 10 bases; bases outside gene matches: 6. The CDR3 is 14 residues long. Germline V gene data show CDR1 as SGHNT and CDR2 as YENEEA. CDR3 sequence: CASSGLAGLGEQFF. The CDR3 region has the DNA TGTGCCAGCAGCGGACTAGCGGGGCTCGGGGAGCAGTTCTTC.

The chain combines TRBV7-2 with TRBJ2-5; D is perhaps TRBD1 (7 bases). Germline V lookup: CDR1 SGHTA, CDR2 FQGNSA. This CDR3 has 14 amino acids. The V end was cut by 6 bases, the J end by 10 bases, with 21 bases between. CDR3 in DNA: TGTGCCAGCAGTCCAACCGGGACAGCCGGGGGCCAGTACTTC. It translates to CASSPTGTAGGQYF. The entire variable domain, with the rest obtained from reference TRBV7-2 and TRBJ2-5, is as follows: GAGVSQSPSNKVTEKGKDVELRCDPISGHTALYWYRQSLGQGLEFLIYFQGNSAPDKSGLPSDRFSAERTGGSVSTLTIQRTQQEDSAVYLCASSPTGTAGGQYFGPGTRLLVL.

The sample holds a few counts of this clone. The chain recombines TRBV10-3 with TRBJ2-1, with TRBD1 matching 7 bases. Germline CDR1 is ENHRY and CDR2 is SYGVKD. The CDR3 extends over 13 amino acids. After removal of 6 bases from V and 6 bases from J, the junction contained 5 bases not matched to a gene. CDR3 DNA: TGTGCCATCAGGGGACAGCAGGGCAATGAGCAGTTCTTC. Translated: CAIRGQQGNEQFF.

CDR3: CASSLVESEQYV. The CDR3 coding sequence is TGTGCCAGCTCTCTAGTTGAGTCCGAGCAGTACGTC. This sequence joins TRBV18 and TRBJ2-7, with D hard to call. Germline V gene data show CDR1 as KGHSH and CDR2 as LQKENI. V was clipped by 6 bases and J by 6 bases, with 12 bases between them. The CDR3 covers 12 residues.

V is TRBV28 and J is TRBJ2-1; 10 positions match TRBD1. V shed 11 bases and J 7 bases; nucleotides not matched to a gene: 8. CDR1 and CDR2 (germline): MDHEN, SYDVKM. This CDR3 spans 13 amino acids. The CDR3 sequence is CAGGTGVKNEQFF. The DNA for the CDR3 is TGTGCCGGGGGGACAGGGGTTAAGAATGAGCAGTTCTTC.

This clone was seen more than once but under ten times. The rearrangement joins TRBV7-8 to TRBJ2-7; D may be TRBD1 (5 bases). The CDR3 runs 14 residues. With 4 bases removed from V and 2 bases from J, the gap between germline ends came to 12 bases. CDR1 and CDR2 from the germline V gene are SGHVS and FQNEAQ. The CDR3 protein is CASSWTRLTYEQYF. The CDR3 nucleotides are TGTGCCAGCAGCTGGACAAGACTTACCTACGAGCAGTACTTC.

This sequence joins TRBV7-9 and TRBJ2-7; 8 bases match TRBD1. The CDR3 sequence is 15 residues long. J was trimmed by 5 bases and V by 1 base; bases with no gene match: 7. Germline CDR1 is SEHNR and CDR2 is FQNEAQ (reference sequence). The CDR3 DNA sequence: TGTGCCAGCAGCTTAGGGCAGGGGGCTAGGGACGAGCAGTACTTC. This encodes CASSLGQGARDEQYF.

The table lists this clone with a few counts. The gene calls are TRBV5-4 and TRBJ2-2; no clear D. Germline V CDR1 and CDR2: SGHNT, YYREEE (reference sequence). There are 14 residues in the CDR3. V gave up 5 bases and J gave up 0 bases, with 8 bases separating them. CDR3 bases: TGTGCCAGCAGGGCGCGGTCGAACACCGGGGAGCTGTTTTTT. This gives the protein CASRARSNTGELFF.

The CDR3 is CASSLDPGGVAEQFF. CDR3 DNA: TGTGCCAGCAGCTTAGATCCGGGAGGGGTCGCTGAGCAGTTCTTC. V gene TRBV11-2 combines with J gene TRBJ2-1, with 8 bases aligning to TRBD2. With 0 bases clipped from V and 9 bases from J, the junction kept 7 bases outside the gene matches. In germline, CDR1 is SGHAT, CDR2 FQNNGV. This CDR3 comprises 15 residues.